This passage covers 16 T cell receptor beta chains from one sample sequenced in a study of response to subunit inactivated influenza vaccine. One entry per CDR3 protein results from TCRdb running MiXCR on the RT-PCR reads. The repertoire has 450,000 to 600,000 distinct CDR3 sequences, about 15% of them found once; the top ten carry less than 4%. The sample consisted of CD4+ T cells sorted from PBMCs, taken approximately 25 months after vaccination. The receptors shown here come from a man between 45 and 75 years old who received an inactivated influenza vaccine.

This chain links TRBV24-1 with TRBJ2-1, with D unclear. The germline CDR1 and CDR2 sequences are KGHDR and SFDVKD. The CDR3 spans 13 residues. The ends were cut back, 2 bases at V and 7 bases at J, with 8 bases in the middle. The CDR3 reads CATSDWGTNEQFF. For the CDR3, the DNA is TGTGCCACCAGTGATTGGGGAACGAATGAGCAGTTCTTC.

This clonotype was observed at least ten times. This chain links TRBV5-6 with TRBJ2-5; D remains unclear. The CDR3 consists of 13 residues. V was trimmed by 7 bases and J by 3 bases, leaving 13 bases between them. Germline values: CDR1 SGHDT, CDR2 YYEEEE. The CDR3, as DNA: TGTGCCAGCGAGACGAATAACGAAGAGACCCAGTACTTC. It codes for CASETNNEETQYF.

This clonotype was seen a few times. V gene TRBV20-1 combines with J gene TRBJ2-1, with 9 bases lining up with TRBD2. V gave up 1 base and J gave up 5 bases; unmatched junction bases: 9. This CDR3 has 16 residues. The V gene's germline CDR1 is DFQATT and CDR2 SNEGSKA (reference sequence). DNA for the CDR3: TGCAGTGCTAGAGGTGATTTGGCTAGCGGGAACAATGAGCAGTTCTTC. It encodes CSARGDLASGNNEQFF.

The sample holds many counts of this clonotype. The chain joins TRBV7-2 to TRBJ2-7; D remains unclear. The germline V gene encodes CDR1 SGHTA and CDR2 FQGNSA. The CDR3 has 12 amino acids. V was trimmed by 1 base and J by 3 bases, leaving 4 bases between them. In DNA form, the CDR3 reads TGTGCCAGCAGCTTAGACTTCTACGAGCAGTACTTC. Encoded protein: CASSLDFYEQYF.

This clonotype came up a few times. This chain uses TRBV2 with TRBJ2-3; D is perhaps TRBD1 (6 bases). CDR1 SNHLY and CDR2 FYNNEI come from the germline V gene. The V and J ends lost 6 bases and 2 bases respectively, with 12 bases between them. The CDR3 has 14 amino acids. CDR3 amino acids: CASRDRQNTDTQYF. CDR3 bases: TGTGCCAGCAGGGACAGACAGAACACAGATACGCAGTATTTT.

The V gene is TRBV7-8, the J gene TRBJ2-7, with a weak D call TRBD1 (5 bases). The germline CDR1 and CDR2 sequences are SGHVS and FQNEAQ. Trimming removed 5 bases at V and 0 bases at J, with 17 bases between. This CDR3 contains 16 residues. The CDR3 here is CASSRRTPRSSYEQYF. The CDR3 nucleotides read TGTGCCAGCAGCAGACGGACACCTAGGAGCTCCTACGAGCAGTACTTC.

In its sample, this clonotype was seen a few times. The chain recombines TRBV4-3 with TRBJ2-1, with unresolved D. Germline assignment: CDR1 LGHNA and CDR2 YSLEER. V was pared by 0 bases and J by 0 bases, with 9 bases between. The length of the CDR3 is 16 residues. This CDR3 is CASSQELDPSYNEQFF. In DNA, the CDR3 is TGCGCCAGCAGCCAAGAGTTGGACCCCTCCTACAATGAGCAGTTCTTC.

This clonotype was found a few times. The chain couples TRBV10-3 to TRBJ2-7; D not certain. Germline V lookup: CDR1 ENHRY, CDR2 SYGVKD. This CDR3 region has 13 residues. V was pared by 4 bases and J by 2 bases, with 9 bases between. The chain's CDR3 is CAISGSRTYEQYF. In DNA, the CDR3 is TGTGCCATCAGTGGATCGCGTACCTACGAGCAGTACTTC.

The rearrangement links TRBV23-1 to TRBJ1-5; D call uncertain. TRBV23-1 is an ORF for which the function is uncertain. V was clipped by 0 bases and J by 11 bases, with 32 bases between them. The length of the CDR3 is 20 residues. CDR3 protein: CASSQSCSEPTTLPLVSQHF. CDR3 bases: TGCGCCAGCAGTCAATCGTGTTCCGAACCGACAACTTTACCCCTAGTCTCCCAGCATTTT.

This clonotype was detected only a few times. The chain employs TRBV5-1 and TRBJ1-1; D is unresolved. Germline V gene sequence: CDR1 SGHRS, CDR2 YFSETQ. V lost 6 bases to trimming and J lost 2 bases, with 14 bases between them. CDR3 length: 14 residues. The CDR3 nucleotides are TGCGCCAGCAACGAGAACGGGCCCAACACTGAAGCTTTCTTT. This codes for CASNENGPNTEAFF.

The J gene is TRBJ2-2, the V gene TRBV20-1, with TRBD2 matching over 13 bases. Germline V gene lookup returns CDR1 DFQATT and CDR2 SNEGSKA (reference sequence). Trimming took 0 bases from V and 6 from J; bases not matched to a gene: 7. The CDR3 length is 17 residues. In DNA form, the CDR3 reads TGCAGTGCTAGAGATAATCGACTAGCGGGGGGATCCGGGGAGCTGTTTTTT. Amino acid sequence: CSARDNRLAGGSGELFF.

The chain's CDR3 is CSAREAGTGTYEQYF. The CDR3 coding sequence is TGCAGTGCTAGGGAGGCCGGGACAGGGACCTACGAGCAGTACTTC. V is TRBV20-1 and J is TRBJ2-7, with 9 nucleotides matching TRBD1. The CDR3 sequence is 15 residues long. Losses at the gene ends were 3 bases for V and 2 bases for J; bases not matched to a gene: 8. Germline CDR1 is DFQATT and CDR2 is SNEGSKA (reference sequence).

This clonotype was observed a few times. V is TRBV7-2 and J is TRBJ1-5, with D possibly matching TRBD1 (6 bases). The CDR3 has 15 amino acids. Germline V gene lookup returns CDR1 SGHTA and CDR2 FQGNSA. Deletions cut 4 bases from V and 6 bases from J, with 16 bases between. The CDR3 loop is CASSSGGGGFQPQHF. In DNA, the CDR3 is TGTGCCAGCAGCTCGGGCGGGGGCGGGTTTCAGCCCCAGCATTTT.

The chain joins TRBV7-9 to TRBJ2-6; D is unresolved. Per the germline V gene, CDR1 is SEHNR and CDR2 is FQNEAQ (reference sequence). The CDR3 sequence is 14 residues long. V was cut by 5 bases and J by 3 bases, with 8 bases left in between. CDR3 sequence (DNA): TGTGCCAGCAGCAGATCGGATGGGGCCAACGTCCTGACTTTC. This gives the protein CASSRSDGANVLTF.

This clonotype was seen a handful of times. This sequence joins TRBV2 and TRBJ2-6; 9 positions agree with TRBD2. CDR3 length: 18 amino acids. V was pared by 2 bases and J by 0 bases, with 5 bases of the junction left unmatched. CDR1 is SNHLY and CDR2 is FYNNEI in the germline V gene. CDR3 sequence (DNA): TGTGCCAGCAGTGAAACTAGCGGGCCAAGCTCTGGGGCCAACGTCCTGACTTTC. Amino acid sequence: CASSETSGPSSGANVLTF.

This clonotype was found a few times. The gene calls are TRBV5-1 and TRBJ1-1; D is unresolved. Trimming cost V 0 bases and J 3 bases, with 12 bases left between them. This CDR3 is built from 15 residues. Germline V lookup: CDR1 SGHRS, CDR2 YFSETQ. CDR3 sequence (DNA): TGCGCCAGCAGCTTGGAAGCCATCCCGTACACTGAAGCTTTCTTT. As protein: CASSLEAIPYTEAFF.